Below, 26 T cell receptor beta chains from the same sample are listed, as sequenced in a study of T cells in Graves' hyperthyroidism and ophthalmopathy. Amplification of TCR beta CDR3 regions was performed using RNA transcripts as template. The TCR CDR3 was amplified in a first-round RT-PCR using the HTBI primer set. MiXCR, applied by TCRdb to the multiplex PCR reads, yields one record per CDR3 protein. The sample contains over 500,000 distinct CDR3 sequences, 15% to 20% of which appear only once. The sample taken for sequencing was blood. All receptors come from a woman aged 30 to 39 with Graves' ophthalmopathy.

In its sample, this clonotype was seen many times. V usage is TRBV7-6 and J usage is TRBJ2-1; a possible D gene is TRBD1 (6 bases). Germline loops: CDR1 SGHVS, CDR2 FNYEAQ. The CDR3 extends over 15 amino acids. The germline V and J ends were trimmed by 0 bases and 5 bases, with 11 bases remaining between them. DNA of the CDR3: TGTGCCAGCAGCTTAGCTCAGACAGGTAACAATGAGCAGTTCTTC. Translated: CASSLAQTGNNEQFF.

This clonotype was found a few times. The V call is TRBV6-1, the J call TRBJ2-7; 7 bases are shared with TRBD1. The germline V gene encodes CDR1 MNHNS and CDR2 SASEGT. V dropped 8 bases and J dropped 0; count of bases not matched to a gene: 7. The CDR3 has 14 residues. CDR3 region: CASQGTESSYEQYF. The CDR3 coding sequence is TGTGCCAGCCAAGGGACAGAGAGCTCCTACGAGCAGTACTTC.

CDR3 coding DNA: TGTGCCAGCAGCGCGGGGCCCCTAGCGGTACAAGAGACCCAGTACTTC. This gives the protein CASSAGPLAVQETQYF. The gene calls are TRBV3-1 and TRBJ2-5; TRBD2 matches at 7 bases. From germline, CDR1 is LGHDT and CDR2 YNNKEL (reference sequence). This CDR3 is built from 16 residues. With V trimmed by 5 bases and J by 2 bases, 11 bases remained unmatched.

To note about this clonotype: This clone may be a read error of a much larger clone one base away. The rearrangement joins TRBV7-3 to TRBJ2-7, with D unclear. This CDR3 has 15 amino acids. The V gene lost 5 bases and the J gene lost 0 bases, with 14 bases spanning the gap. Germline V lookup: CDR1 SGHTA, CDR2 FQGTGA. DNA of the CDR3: TGTGCCAGCAGCCTCATGGCGCTTCACTCCTACGAGCAGTACTTC. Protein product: CASSLMALHSYEQYF.

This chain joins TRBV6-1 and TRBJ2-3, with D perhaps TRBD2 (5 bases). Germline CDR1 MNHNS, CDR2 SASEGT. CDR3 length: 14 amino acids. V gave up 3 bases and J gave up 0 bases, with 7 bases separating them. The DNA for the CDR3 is TGTGCCAGCAGTGATGGCGGGAGCACAGATACGCAGTATTTT. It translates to CASSDGGSTDTQYF.

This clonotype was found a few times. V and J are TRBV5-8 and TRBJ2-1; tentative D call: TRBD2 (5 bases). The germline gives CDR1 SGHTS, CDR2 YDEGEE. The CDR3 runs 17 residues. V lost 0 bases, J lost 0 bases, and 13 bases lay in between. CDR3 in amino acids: CASSLGTLLSSYNEQFF. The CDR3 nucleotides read TGTGCCAGCAGCTTGGGGACTCTTCTTAGCTCCTACAATGAGCAGTTCTTC.

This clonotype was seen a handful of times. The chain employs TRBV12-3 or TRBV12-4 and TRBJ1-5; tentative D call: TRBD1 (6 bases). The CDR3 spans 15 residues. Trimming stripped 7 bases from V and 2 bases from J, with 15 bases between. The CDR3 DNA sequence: TGTGCCAGCAATACTGACGGGGGCGGCAATCAGCCCCAGCATTTT. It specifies CASNTDGGGNQPQHF.

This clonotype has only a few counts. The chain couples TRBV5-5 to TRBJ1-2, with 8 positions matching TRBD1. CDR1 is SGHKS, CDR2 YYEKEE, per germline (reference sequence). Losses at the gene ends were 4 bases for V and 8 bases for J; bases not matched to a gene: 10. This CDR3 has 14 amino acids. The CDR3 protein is CASSLDRAMSGYTF. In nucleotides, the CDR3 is TGTGCCAGCAGCCTGGACAGGGCTATGTCAGGCTACACCTTC.

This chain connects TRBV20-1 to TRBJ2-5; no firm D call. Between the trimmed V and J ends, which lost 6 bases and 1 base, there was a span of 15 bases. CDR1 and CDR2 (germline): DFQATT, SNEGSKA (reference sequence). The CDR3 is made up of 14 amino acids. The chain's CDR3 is CSAPRSLAQETQYF. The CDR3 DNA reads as TGCAGTGCGCCCCGATCACTGGCCCAAGAGACCCAGTACTTC.

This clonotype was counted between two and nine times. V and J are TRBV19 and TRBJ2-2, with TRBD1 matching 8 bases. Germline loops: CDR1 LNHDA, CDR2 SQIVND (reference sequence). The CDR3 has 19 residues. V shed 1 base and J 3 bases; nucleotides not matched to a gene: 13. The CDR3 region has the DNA TGTGCCAGTAGTATAGGGCCTTGGGACAGGACTTCACACACCGGGGAGCTGTTTTTT. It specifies CASSIGPWDRTSHTGELFF.

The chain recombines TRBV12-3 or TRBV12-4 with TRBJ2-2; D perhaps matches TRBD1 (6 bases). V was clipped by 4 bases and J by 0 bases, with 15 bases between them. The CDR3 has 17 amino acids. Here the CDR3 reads CASSSGTRLPNTGELFF. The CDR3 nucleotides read TGTGCCAGCAGTTCTGGGACAAGACTCCCGAACACCGGGGAGCTGTTTTTT.

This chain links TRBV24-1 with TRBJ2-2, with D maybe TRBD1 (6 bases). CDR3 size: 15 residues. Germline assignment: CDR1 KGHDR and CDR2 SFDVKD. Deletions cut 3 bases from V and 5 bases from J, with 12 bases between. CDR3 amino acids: CATSDPNRETGELFF. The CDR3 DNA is TGTGCCACCAGTGATCCTAACAGGGAGACCGGGGAGCTGTTTTTT.

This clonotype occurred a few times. CDR3 amino acids: CASSLGLDRQETQYF. DNA for the CDR3: TGTGCCAGCAGCTTGGGCCTTGACAGACAAGAGACCCAGTACTTC. The chain joins TRBV5-4 to TRBJ2-5; D possibly corresponds to TRBD1 (5 bases). The CDR3 is 15 residues long. With 0 bases removed from V and 2 bases from J, the gap between germline ends came to 11 bases. CDR1 is SGHNT, CDR2 YYREEE, per germline (reference sequence).

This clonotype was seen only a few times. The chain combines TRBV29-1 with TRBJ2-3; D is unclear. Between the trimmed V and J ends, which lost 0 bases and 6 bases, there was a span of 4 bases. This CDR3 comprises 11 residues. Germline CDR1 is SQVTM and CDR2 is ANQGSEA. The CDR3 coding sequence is TGCAGCGTTGAAGAGGGGGATACGCAGTATTTT. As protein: CSVEEGDTQYF.

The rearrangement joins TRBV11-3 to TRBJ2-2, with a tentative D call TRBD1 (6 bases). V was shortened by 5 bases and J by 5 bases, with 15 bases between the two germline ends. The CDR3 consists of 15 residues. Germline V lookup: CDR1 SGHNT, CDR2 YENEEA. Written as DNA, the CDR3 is TGTGCCAGCAGCCCGCAGGACAGATTTACCGGGGAGCTGTTTTTT. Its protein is CASSPQDRFTGELFF. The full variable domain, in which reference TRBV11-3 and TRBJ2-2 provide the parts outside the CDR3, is EAGVVQSPRYKIIEKKQPVAFWCNPISGHNTLYWYLQNLGQGPELLIRYENEEAVDDSQLPKDRFSAERLKGVDSTLKIQPAELGDSAVYLCASSPQDRFTGELFFGEGSRLTVL.

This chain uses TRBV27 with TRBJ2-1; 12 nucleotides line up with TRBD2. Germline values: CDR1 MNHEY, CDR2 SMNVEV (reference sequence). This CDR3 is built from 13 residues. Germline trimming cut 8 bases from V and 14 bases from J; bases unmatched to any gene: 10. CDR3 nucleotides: TGTGCCAGCGGGTTGACTAGCGGGAGTTGGAAGTTCTTC. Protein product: CASGLTSGSWKFF.

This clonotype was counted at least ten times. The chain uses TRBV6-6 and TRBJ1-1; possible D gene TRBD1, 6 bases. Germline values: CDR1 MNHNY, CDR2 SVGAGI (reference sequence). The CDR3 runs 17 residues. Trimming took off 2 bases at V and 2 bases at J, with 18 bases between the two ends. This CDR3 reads CASSYEPAGAGNTEAFF. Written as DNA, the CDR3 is TGTGCCAGCAGTTACGAACCGGCGGGGGCGGGAAACACTGAAGCTTTCTTT.

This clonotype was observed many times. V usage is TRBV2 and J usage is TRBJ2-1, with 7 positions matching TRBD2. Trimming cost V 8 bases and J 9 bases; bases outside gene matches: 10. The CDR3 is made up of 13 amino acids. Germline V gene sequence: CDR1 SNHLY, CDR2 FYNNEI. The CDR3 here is CASRTRWMGEQFF. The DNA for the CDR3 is TGTGCCAGCCGGACTAGGTGGATGGGTGAGCAGTTCTTC.

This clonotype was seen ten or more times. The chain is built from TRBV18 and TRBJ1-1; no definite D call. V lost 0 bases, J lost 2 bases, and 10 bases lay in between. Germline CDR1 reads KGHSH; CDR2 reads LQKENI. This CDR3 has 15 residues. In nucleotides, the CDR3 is TGTGCCAGCTCACCACCAGGGATGTTCAACACTGAAGCTTTCTTT. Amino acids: CASSPPGMFNTEAFF. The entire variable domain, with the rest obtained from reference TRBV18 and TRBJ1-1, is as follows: NAGVMQNPRHLVRRRGQEARLRCSPMKGHSHVYWYRQLPEEGLKFMVYLQKENIIDESGMPKERFSAEFPKEGPSILRIQQVVRGDSAAYFCASSPPGMFNTEAFFGQGTRLTVV.

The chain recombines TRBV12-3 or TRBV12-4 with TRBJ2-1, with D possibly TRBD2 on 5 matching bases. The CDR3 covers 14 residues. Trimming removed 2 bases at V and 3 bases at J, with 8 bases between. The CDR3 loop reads CASSLTGFYNEQFF. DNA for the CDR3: TGTGCCAGCAGTTTAACGGGATTCTACAATGAGCAGTTCTTC.

CDR3 protein: CASSQVSTSGSLTYNEQFF. For the CDR3, the DNA is TGCGCCAGCAGCCAAGTCTCGACTAGCGGGAGTCTTACCTACAATGAGCAGTTCTTC. V and J are TRBV4-3 and TRBJ2-1, with TRBD2 matching over 12 bases. The CDR3 covers 19 residues. The germline CDR1 and CDR2 sequences are LGHNA and YSLEER. J lost 2 bases, V lost 1 base, and 9 bases had no gene match.

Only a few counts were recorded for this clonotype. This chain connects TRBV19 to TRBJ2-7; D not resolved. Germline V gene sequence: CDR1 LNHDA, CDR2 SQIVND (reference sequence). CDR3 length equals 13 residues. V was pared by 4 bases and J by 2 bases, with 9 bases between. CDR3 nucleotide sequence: TGTGCCAGTAGTACGGCGTACGCCTACGAGCAGTACTTC. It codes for CASSTAYAYEQYF.

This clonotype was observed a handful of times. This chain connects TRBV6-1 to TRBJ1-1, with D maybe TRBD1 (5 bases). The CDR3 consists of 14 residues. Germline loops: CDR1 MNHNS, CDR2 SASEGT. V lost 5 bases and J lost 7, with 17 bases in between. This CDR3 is CASSTSGSGIEAFF. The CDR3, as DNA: TGTGCCAGCAGTACCTCCGGGTCAGGGATTGAAGCTTTCTTT.

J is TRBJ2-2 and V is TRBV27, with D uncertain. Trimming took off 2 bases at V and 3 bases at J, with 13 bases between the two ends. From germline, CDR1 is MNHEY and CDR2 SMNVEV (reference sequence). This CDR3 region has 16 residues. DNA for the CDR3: TGTGCCAGCAGTTTAGGTACTAATCTAGACACCGGGGAGCTGTTTTTT. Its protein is CASSLGTNLDTGELFF.

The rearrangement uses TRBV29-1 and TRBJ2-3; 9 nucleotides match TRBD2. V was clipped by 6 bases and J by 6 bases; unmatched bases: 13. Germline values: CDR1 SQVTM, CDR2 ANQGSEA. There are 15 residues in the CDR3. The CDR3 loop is CSVLTSSGVGDTQYF. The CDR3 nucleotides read TGCAGCGTCCTAACATCTAGCGGGGTGGGGGATACGCAGTATTTT.

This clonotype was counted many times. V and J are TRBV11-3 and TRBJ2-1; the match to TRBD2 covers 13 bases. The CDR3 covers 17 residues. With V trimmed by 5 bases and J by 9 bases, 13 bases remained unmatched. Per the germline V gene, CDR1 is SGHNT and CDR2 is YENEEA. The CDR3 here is CASSTLLLAGGQGEQFF. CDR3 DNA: TGTGCCAGCAGCACCCTTTTACTAGCGGGAGGGCAGGGTGAGCAGTTCTTC.